This TCR beta chain comes out of a study of OX40 agonist ivuxolimab in advanced cancers. About the study: Partial responses were achieved by three patients, one with hepatocellular carcinoma and two with cutaneous melanoma.

The assay was immunoSEQ multiplex PCR, and TCRdb's table has in-frame clones only and misses some. Of around 86,000 clones listed, 90% to 95% are singletons. Material: CD4+ or CD8+ T cells sorted from blood, obtained in a trial of the OX40 agonist ivuxolimab. The sequence was collected from an adult with an advanced solid tumor such as melanoma, head and neck, liver or kidney cancer.

CDR3 coding DNA: TGTGCCAGCAGCCAAGTTTGGGGGAACGAGCAGTACTTC. Amino acids: CASSQVWGNEQYF. The chain joins TRBV14 to TRBJ2-7; D might be TRBD1 or TRBD2, each matching 5 bases. The CDR3 is 13 residues long. Trimming cost V 1 base and J 5 bases, with 9 bases left between them. Germline V CDR1 and CDR2: SGHDN, FVKESK.